These 26 T cell receptor beta chains originate from one sample sequenced in a study of technical replicates of blood from several donors. TCRdb's copy holds only in-frame clones and misses some; the assay was immunoSEQ multiplex PCR. The repertoire holds fewer than 65,000 clones, with roughly 86% as singletons. Sequencing used PBMCs. The source of these receptors is a human donor in good health. Some clones in this sample may be carry-over from other donors' samples.

The rearrangement links TRBV11-2 to TRBJ2-2; 12 nucleotides match TRBD2. The length of the CDR3 is 15 residues. Germline V gives CDR1 SGHAT, CDR2 FQNNGV. J lost 1 base, V lost 6 bases, and 0 bases had no gene match. Written as DNA, the CDR3 is TGTGCCAGCAGACTAGCGGGGGGGAACACCGGGGAGCTGTTTTTT. It translates to CASRLAGGNTGELFF. Using reference TRBV11-2 and TRBJ2-2 for the parts outside the CDR3, the full variable domain is EAGVAQSPRYKIIEKRQSVAFWCNPISGHATLYWYQQILGQGPKLLIQFQNNGVVDDSQLPKDRFSAERLKGVDSTLKIQPAKLEDSAVYLCASRLAGGNTGELFFGEGSRLTVL.

The rearrangement joins TRBV7-8 to TRBJ1-6; TRBD1 matches at 11 bases. This CDR3 region has 16 residues. Germline assignment: CDR1 SGHVS and CDR2 FQNEAQ. Unmatched junction bases numbered 5, after V lost 1 base and J lost 9 bases. The CDR3 is CASSLDWTGGRSPLHF. The DNA of the CDR3 is TGTGCCAGCAGCTTAGACTGGACAGGGGGCCGTTCACCCCTCCACTTT.

This rearrangement joins TRBV27 to TRBJ2-2; maybe TRBD1 (5 bases). Trimming cost V 3 bases and J 7 bases, with 12 bases left between them. This CDR3 spans 14 amino acids. CDR1 is MNHEY, CDR2 SMNVEV, per germline (reference sequence). The CDR3 spells CASSFAGLGGELFF. CDR3 nucleotides: TGTGCCAGCAGTTTCGCAGGGTTGGGCGGGGAGCTGTTTTTT.

Only one count was recorded for this clone. The chain combines TRBV4-3 with TRBJ2-7; possibly TRBD2 for D (5 bases). The V end was cut by 2 bases, the J end by 2 bases, with 16 bases between. The CDR3 sequence is 16 residues long. From germline, CDR1 is LGHNA and CDR2 YSLEER. The CDR3 DNA reads TGCGCCAGCAGCCAAAGTCGGTCGAGCGGACCCTACGAGCAGTACTTC. Its translation is CASSQSRSSGPYEQYF.

The J gene is TRBJ2-2, the V gene TRBV5-1, with 8 bases matching TRBD2. Germline V gene sequence: CDR1 SGHRS, CDR2 YFSETQ. This CDR3 comprises 14 residues. V shed 5 bases and J 8 bases; nucleotides not matched to a gene: 8. The CDR3 sequence: CASRYLSGSGELFF. The CDR3 DNA is TGCGCCAGCAGGTATCTCAGCGGGAGTGGGGAGCTGTTTTTT.

This CDR3 reads CASSSETGWRETQYF. CDR3 in DNA: TGTGCCAGTAGCAGCGAGACAGGGTGGCGAGAGACCCAGTACTTC. This chain uses TRBV19 with TRBJ2-5; 7 bases map to TRBD1. V was clipped by 6 bases and J by 4 bases; unmatched bases: 11. The CDR3 has 15 amino acids. CDR1 and CDR2 from the germline V gene are LNHDA and SQIVND (reference sequence).

The V and J genes are TRBV19 and TRBJ1-2; 9 bases match TRBD1. Looked up from germline, CDR1 is LNHDA and CDR2 is SQIVND (reference sequence). J gave up 3 bases and V 8 bases, and 1 base lay outside the gene matches. The CDR3 spans 12 residues. CDR3 in amino acids: CASGDRDYGYTF. The CDR3, as DNA: TGTGCCAGTGGGGACAGGGACTATGGCTACACCTTC. The full variable domain, completed using reference TRBV19 and TRBJ1-2, is DGGITQSPKYLFRKEGQNVTLSCEQNLNHDAMYWYRQDPGQGLRLIYYSQIVNDFQKGDIAEGYSVSREKKESFPLTVTSAQKNPTAFYLCASGDRDYGYTFGSGTRLTVV.

The J gene is TRBJ2-6, the V gene TRBV27; D perhaps matches TRBD2 (7 bases). Deletions cut 5 bases from V and 2 bases from J, with 10 bases between. The CDR3 covers 15 residues. Germline V CDR1 and CDR2: MNHEY, SMNVEV (reference sequence). In DNA, the CDR3 is TGTGCCAGCAGTGGGGGGGGGCCTGGGGCCAACGTCCTGACTTTC. This encodes CASSGGGPGANVLTF.

The genes are TRBV28 and TRBJ2-7; TRBD1 aligns across 7 bases. Trimming took 6 bases from V and 2 from J; bases not matched to a gene: 7. The germline V gene has CDR1 MDHEN and CDR2 SYDVKM. The CDR3 spans 14 residues. In DNA form, the CDR3 reads TGTGCCAGCAGCCAAGGGGGCCAGGCCTACGAGCAGTACTTC. It yields the protein CASSQGGQAYEQYF.

The V call is TRBV10-3, the J call TRBJ1-5, with 7 bases identical to TRBD1. CDR1 and CDR2 from the germline V gene are ENHRY and SYGVKD. The V segment lost 2 bases and the J segment 4 bases; nucleotides outside the gene matches: 2. The CDR3 spans 14 residues. Here the CDR3 DNA reads TGTGCCATCAGTGAGACACAGGGGAATCAGCCCCAGCATTTT. It encodes CAISETQGNQPQHF.

This chain links TRBV30 with TRBJ1-2; maybe TRBD1 (6 bases). Germline V gene data show CDR1 as GTSNPN and CDR2 as SVGIG (reference sequence). Trimming pared 2 bases from V and 4 bases from J, leaving 8 bases between. CDR3 length equals 12 residues. CDR3 residues: CAWSQGSYGYTF. In nucleotides, the CDR3 is TGTGCCTGGAGTCAGGGGTCCTATGGCTACACCTTC. The full variable domain, with the rest looked up from reference TRBV30 and TRBJ1-2, is SQTIHQWPATLVQPVGSPLSLECTVEGTSNPNLYWYRQAAGRGLQLLFYSVGIGQISSEVPQNLSASRPQDRQFILSSKKLLLSDSGFYLCAWSQGSYGYTFGSGTRLTVV.

The CDR3 nucleotides are TGCGCCAGCAGCCAGAGGGTCGGTGGGACAGGGGGGGCAGATACGCAGTATTTT. This sequence encodes CASSQRVGGTGGADTQYF. The chain joins TRBV4-1 to TRBJ2-3, with 11 bases fitting TRBD1. The trim removed 3 bases at V and 4 bases at J, leaving 12 bases unmatched. CDR3 length: 18 residues. The germline CDR1 and CDR2 sequences are MGHRA and YSYEKL.

This clone came up a few times. The chain has TRBV7-2 and TRBJ1-3; maybe TRBD1 (5 bases). The CDR3 totals 15 residues. Germline V gene lookup returns CDR1 SGHTA and CDR2 FQGNSA. Trimming pared 5 bases from V and 3 bases from J, leaving 14 bases between. The CDR3 region has the DNA TGTGCCAGCAGCCCACTGCAGGGAATTGGAAACACCATATATTTT. Residues: CASSPLQGIGNTIYF. The whole variable domain, remainder taken from reference TRBV7-2 and TRBJ1-3, is GAGVSQSPSNKVTEKGKDVELRCDPISGHTALYWYRQSLGQGLEFLIYFQGNSAPDKSGLPSDRFSAERTGGSVSTLTIQRTQQEDSAVYLCASSPLQGIGNTIYFGEGSWLTVV.

This clone showed up just once. This sequence joins TRBV15 and TRBJ2-5; D possibly corresponds to TRBD2 (6 bases). V shed 0 bases and J shed 4 bases, with 12 bases lying between them. This CDR3 region has 15 residues. The germline gives CDR1 LNHNV, CDR2 YYDKDF (reference sequence). Here the CDR3 reads CATSRERRDGETQYF. The CDR3 bases are TGTGCCACCAGCAGAGAGCGGCGGGATGGAGAGACCCAGTACTTC.

For the CDR3, the DNA is TGCGCCAGCAGCTTGGGGCCACCTGGGACAGGGCGATCCTATGGCTACACCTTC. It is translated as CASSLGPPGTGRSYGYTF. The chain recombines TRBV5-1 with TRBJ1-2; 9 bases match TRBD1. The ends lost 0 bases at V and 4 bases at J; junction bases unmatched: 13. Germline assignment: CDR1 SGHRS and CDR2 YFSETQ. The CDR3 totals 18 residues.

This chain connects TRBV6-4 to TRBJ2-1; D gene unclear. CDR1 is MRHNA and CDR2 is SNTAGT in the germline V gene. This CDR3 is built from 13 residues. The ends were cut back, 0 bases at V and 10 bases at J, with 10 bases in the middle. Here the CDR3 reads CASSDSGHQEQFF. CDR3 coding DNA: TGTGCCAGCAGTGACTCGGGCCACCAGGAGCAGTTCTTC.

The V and J genes are TRBV19 and TRBJ1-6; TRBD1 is a possible D gene (5 bases). V dropped 3 bases and J dropped 5 bases, with 8 bases sitting between them. From germline, CDR1 is LNHDA and CDR2 SQIVND (reference sequence). This CDR3 is built from 14 residues. CDR3 sequence: CASSMGGDNSPLHF. DNA for the CDR3: TGTGCCAGTAGTATGGGGGGGGATAATTCACCCCTCCACTTT.

This clone was detected once. The J gene is TRBJ2-7, the V gene TRBV6-4; a possible D gene is TRBD2 (5 bases). Germline lookup yields CDR1 MRHNA and CDR2 SNTAGT. V was pared by 2 bases and J by 2 bases, with 16 bases between. This CDR3 contains 16 residues. CDR3 sequence reads: CASSDPTGSKTYEQYF. The CDR3 coding sequence is TGTGCCAGCAGTGACCCGACGGGGTCAAAAACCTACGAGCAGTACTTC.

The chain couples TRBV2 to TRBJ1-5; TRBD1 might be the D (5 bases). CDR1 is SNHLY and CDR2 is FYNNEI in the germline V gene. V was trimmed by 6 bases and J by 5 bases, leaving 23 bases between them. This CDR3 is built from 17 residues. In nucleotides, the CDR3 is TGTGCCAGCAGGGGGGGGTTTGGACCTCAGGACTATCAGCCCCAGCATTTT. It codes for CASRGGFGPQDYQPQHF.

The chain combines TRBV15 with TRBJ1-3, with D possibly matching TRBD1 (5 bases). Trimming removed 4 bases at V and 5 bases at J, with 18 bases between. The CDR3 spans 16 residues. Germline loops: CDR1 LNHNV, CDR2 YYDKDF (reference sequence). CDR3 bases: TGTGCCACCAGCACCCCGGAAGGCAGGGCCAGAAACACCATATATTTT. This encodes CATSTPEGRARNTIYF. Drawing the rest from reference TRBV15 and TRBJ1-3, the complete variable domain is DAMVIQNPRYQVTQFGKPVTLSCSQTLNHNVMYWYQQKSSQAPKLLFHYYDKDFNNEADTPDNFQSRRPNTSFCFLDIRSPGLGDTAMYLCATSTPEGRARNTIYFGEGSWLTVV.

The chain employs TRBV4-1 and TRBJ1-2; 8 nucleotides agree with TRBD1. The CDR3 consists of 15 residues. V was clipped by 4 bases and J by 0 bases; unmatched bases: 4. Per the germline V gene, CDR1 is MGHRA and CDR2 is YSYEKL. DNA of the CDR3: TGCGCCAGCAGCCGCGGACAGGGTACTAACTATGGCTACACCTTC. Translating it yields CASSRGQGTNYGYTF.

CDR3 nucleotides: TGTGCCAGCAGGCCGGGACAGGCCGGGGAGCAGTACTTC. It translates to CASRPGQAGEQYF. The rearrangement joins TRBV6-5 to TRBJ2-7, with 8 bases lining up with TRBD1. After removal of 6 bases from V and 7 bases from J, the junction contained 8 bases not matched to a gene. This CDR3 contains 13 residues. The germline V gene encodes CDR1 MNHEY and CDR2 SVGAGI.

The chain carries TRBV6-6 and TRBJ1-2; D is possibly TRBD1 (6 bases). Germline assignment: CDR1 MNHNY and CDR2 SVGAGI (reference sequence). This CDR3 spans 15 amino acids. V was clipped by 2 bases and J by 4 bases, with 14 bases between them. The CDR3 region is CASSYTTGLGYGYTF. DNA for the CDR3: TGTGCCAGCAGTTACACCACAGGGTTAGGCTATGGCTACACCTTC.

This sequence joins TRBV5-4 and TRBJ1-1, with D unresolved. Germline lookup yields CDR1 SGHNT and CDR2 YYREEE (reference sequence). Trimming took off 4 bases at V and 4 bases at J, with 14 bases between the two ends. This CDR3 has 14 amino acids. As DNA, the CDR3 is TGTGCCAGCAGCCCCGAGCCACGGGGCACTGAAGCTTTCTTT. Protein: CASSPEPRGTEAFF.

This clone was seen a handful of times. The CDR3 coding sequence is TGTGCCAGCGATGACGGGTCCTACGAGCAGTACTTC. It translates to CASDDGSYEQYF. The rearrangement links TRBV7-8 to TRBJ2-7, with D unresolved. Trimming removed 8 bases at V and 1 base at J, with 9 bases between. CDR3 size: 12 residues. Germline values: CDR1 SGHVS, CDR2 FQNEAQ.

On this clone itself: Compared with germline, one end of the junction differs, possibly owing to a read error. The chain uses TRBV4-3 and TRBJ2-7, with D tentatively TRBD1 (6 bases). In germline, CDR1 is LGHNA, CDR2 YSLEER. This CDR3 has 15 amino acids. CDR3 nucleotides: TGCGCCAGCAGCGAAGACCATGGACAGTCTAACGAGCAGTACTTC. This encodes CASSEDHGQSNEQYF.